The clone carrying this T cell receptor beta chain was counted once. Its antigen is not identified. CDR1 and CDR2 from the germline V gene are GTSNPN and SVGIG (reference sequence). This CDR3 is built from 17 residues. Unmatched junction bases numbered 12, after V lost 0 bases and J lost 6 bases. Donors sampled were nominally healthy, though unrecorded immune exposures were likely. This specimen comes from a study of cytomegalovirus exposure and HLA in healthy donors. Overall study: Earlier, 150 million to 200 million T cells were analyzed, and more than 100 million unique TCR beta sequences were found among them. General study findings and limits: Earlier findings revealed that most TCR beta V segments proved productive either about 90% or about 30% of the time. Later genetic work tied a missense DCLRE1C variant to beta-chain V and J trimming.

The primer mix had 60 Vbeta and 13 Jbeta primers. The protocol was immunoSEQ multiplex PCR, while the TCRdb copy is restricted to in-frame clones and leaves out a portion. The table has around 92,000 clones, over 75% seen once. The J gene is TRBJ2-2, the V gene TRBV30; 8 bases map to TRBD2. Sequenced input: PBMCs. The receptor's source is a girl aged 2 to 9 in good health and CMV-seropositive. CDR3 in amino acids: CAWSVHLWTSSAGELFF. CDR3 sequence (DNA): TGTGCCTGGAGTGTACATCTCTGGACTAGCTCGGCCGGGGAGCTGTTTTTT. Complete variable domain (other parts from reference TRBV30 and TRBJ2-2): SQTIHQWPATLVQPVGSPLSLECTVEGTSNPNLYWYRQAAGRGLQLLFYSVGIGQISSEVPQNLSASRPQDRQFILSSKKLLLSDSGFYLCAWSVHLWTSSAGELFFGEGSRLTVL.